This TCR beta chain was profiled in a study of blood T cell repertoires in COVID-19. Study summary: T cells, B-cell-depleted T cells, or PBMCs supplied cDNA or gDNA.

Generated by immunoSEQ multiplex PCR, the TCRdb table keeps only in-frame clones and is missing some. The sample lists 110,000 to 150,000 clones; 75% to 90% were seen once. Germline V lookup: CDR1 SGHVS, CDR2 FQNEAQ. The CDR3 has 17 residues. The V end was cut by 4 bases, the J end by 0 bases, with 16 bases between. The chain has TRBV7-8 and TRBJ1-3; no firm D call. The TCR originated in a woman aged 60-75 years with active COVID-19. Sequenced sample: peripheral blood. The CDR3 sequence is CASSSLSRLASGNTIYF. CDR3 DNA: TGTGCCAGCAGCTCACTATCTCGTCTTGCCTCTGGAAACACCATATATTTT.